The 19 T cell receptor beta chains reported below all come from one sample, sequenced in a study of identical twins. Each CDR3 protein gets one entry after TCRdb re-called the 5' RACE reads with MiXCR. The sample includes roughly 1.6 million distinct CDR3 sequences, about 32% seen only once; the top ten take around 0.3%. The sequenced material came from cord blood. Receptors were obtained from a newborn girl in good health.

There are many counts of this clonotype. CDR3 DNA: TGCAGCGTTGGTCGACTAGCGGGAGGATCAGATACGCAGTATTTT. Translated: CSVGRLAGGSDTQYF. The V call is TRBV29-1, the J call TRBJ2-3, with 13 bases matching TRBD2. The CDR3 consists of 15 residues. With V trimmed by 4 bases and J by 4 bases, 5 bases remained unmatched. The germline V gene encodes CDR1 SQVTM and CDR2 ANQGSEA.

Here the CDR3 DNA reads TGTGCCAGCAGTTTCCGGGACAGTGGGAGCGAGCAGTACTTC. It is translated as CASSFRDSGSEQYF. The chain joins TRBV27 to TRBJ2-7, with 7 positions matching TRBD1. The CDR3 extends over 14 amino acids. V lost 3 bases and J lost 6; bases outside the gene matches: 8. CDR1 is MNHEY and CDR2 is SMNVEV in the germline V gene (reference sequence).

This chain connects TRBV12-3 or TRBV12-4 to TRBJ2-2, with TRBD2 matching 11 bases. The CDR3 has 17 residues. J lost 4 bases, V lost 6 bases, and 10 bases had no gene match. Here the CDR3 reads CASSSSTTSGVTGELFF. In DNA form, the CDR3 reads TGTGCCAGCAGCTCTTCTACGACTAGCGGGGTCACCGGGGAGCTGTTTTTT.

CDR3: CSARDRTSGGLSYEQYF. The CDR3 DNA sequence: TGCAGTGCTAGAGATCGAACTAGCGGGGGGCTTTCCTACGAGCAGTACTTC. This rearrangement joins TRBV20-1 to TRBJ2-7; 12 positions agree with TRBD2. Trimming at V came to 0 bases and at J to 1 base, leaving 7 bases not matched to a gene. The CDR3 is 17 residues long. Germline V lookup: CDR1 DFQATT, CDR2 SNEGSKA (reference sequence).

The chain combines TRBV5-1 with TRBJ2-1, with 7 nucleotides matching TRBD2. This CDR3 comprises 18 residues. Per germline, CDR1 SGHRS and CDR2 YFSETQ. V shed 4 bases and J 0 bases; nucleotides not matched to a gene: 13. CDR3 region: CASSGLGLGGSSYNEQFF. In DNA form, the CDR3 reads TGCGCCAGCAGCGGACTAGGTTTGGGGGGGAGCTCCTACAATGAGCAGTTCTTC.

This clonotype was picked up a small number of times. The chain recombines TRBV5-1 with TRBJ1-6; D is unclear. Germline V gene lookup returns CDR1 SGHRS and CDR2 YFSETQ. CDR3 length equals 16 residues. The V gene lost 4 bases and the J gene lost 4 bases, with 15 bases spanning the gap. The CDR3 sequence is CASSAEPGNYNSPLHF. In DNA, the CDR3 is TGCGCCAGCAGCGCTGAGCCGGGCAATTATAATTCACCCCTCCACTTT.

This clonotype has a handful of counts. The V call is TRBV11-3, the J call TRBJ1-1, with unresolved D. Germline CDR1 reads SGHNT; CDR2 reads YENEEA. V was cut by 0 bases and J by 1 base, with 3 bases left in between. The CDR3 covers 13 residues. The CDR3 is CASSLDQNTEAFF. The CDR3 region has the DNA TGTGCCAGCAGCTTAGATCAGAACACTGAAGCTTTCTTT.

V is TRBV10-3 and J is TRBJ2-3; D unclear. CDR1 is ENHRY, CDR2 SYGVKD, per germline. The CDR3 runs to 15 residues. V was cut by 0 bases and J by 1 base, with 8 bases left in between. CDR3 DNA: TGTGCCATCAGTGAGTCGACTCCGGGCACAGATACGCAGTATTTT. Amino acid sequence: CAISESTPGTDTQYF.

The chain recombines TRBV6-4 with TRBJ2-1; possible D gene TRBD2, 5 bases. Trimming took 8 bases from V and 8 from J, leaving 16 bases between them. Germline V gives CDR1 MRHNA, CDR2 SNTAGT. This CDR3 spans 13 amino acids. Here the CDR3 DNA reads TGTGCCAGCCGTCAAGAGGGCCGTTATGAGCAGTTCTTC. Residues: CASRQEGRYEQFF.

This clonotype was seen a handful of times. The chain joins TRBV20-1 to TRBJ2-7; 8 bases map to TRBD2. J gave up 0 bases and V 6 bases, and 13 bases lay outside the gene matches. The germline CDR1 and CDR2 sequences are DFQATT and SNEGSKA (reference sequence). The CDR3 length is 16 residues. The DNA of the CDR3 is TGCAGTGCCTCCAAAGGGGGACTAGTGAGCTCCTACGAGCAGTACTTC. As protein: CSASKGGLVSSYEQYF.

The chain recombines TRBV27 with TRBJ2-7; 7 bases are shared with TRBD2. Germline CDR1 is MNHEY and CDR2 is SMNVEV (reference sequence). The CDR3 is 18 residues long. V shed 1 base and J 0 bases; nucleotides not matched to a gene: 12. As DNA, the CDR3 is TGTGCCAGCAGTTTATTGGGGGACTACCGGGCTAGCTCCTACGAGCAGTACTTC. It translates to CASSLLGDYRASSYEQYF.

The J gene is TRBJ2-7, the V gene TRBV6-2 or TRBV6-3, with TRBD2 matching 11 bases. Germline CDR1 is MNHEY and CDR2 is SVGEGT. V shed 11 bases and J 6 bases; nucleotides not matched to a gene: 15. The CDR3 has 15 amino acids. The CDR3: CAGTQLAGATSEQYF. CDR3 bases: TGTGCCGGCACCCAACTAGCGGGGGCCACAAGCGAGCAGTACTTC.

CDR3 nucleotides: TGTGCCAGCAGTTACTCGTCTGACGGGGAAGGGGACGAGCAGTACTTC. Encoded protein: CASSYSSDGEGDEQYF. This chain links TRBV6-6 with TRBJ2-7, with D possibly called TRBD1 or TRBD2 (5 bases each). Trimming cost V 0 bases and J 5 bases, with 17 bases left between them. This CDR3 has 16 amino acids. Germline V gene sequence: CDR1 MNHNY, CDR2 SVGAGI (reference sequence).

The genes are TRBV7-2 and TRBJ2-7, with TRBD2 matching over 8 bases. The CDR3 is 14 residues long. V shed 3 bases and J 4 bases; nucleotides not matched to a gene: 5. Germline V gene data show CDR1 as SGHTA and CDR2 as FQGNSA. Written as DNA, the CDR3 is TGTGCCAGCAGCTTCGGGACTAGGCCATACGAGCAGTACTTC. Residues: CASSFGTRPYEQYF.

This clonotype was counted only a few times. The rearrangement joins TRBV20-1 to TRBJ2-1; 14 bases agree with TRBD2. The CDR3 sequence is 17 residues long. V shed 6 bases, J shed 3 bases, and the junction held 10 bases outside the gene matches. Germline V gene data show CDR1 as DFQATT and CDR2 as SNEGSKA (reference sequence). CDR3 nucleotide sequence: TGCAGTGCGGCCGGGACTAGCGGGAGAGCGGGCTACAATGAGCAGTTCTTC. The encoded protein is CSAAGTSGRAGYNEQFF.

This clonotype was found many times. The CDR3 coding sequence is TGTGCCAGCAGCTCAAGCCGGGGGCAGTTCTTC. The encoded protein is CASSSSRGQFF. V gene TRBV11-1 combines with J gene TRBJ2-1, with a weak D call TRBD2 (5 bases). Germline assignment: CDR1 SGHAT and CDR2 FQDESV (reference sequence). V was cut by 4 bases and J by 12 bases, with 10 bases left in between. The CDR3 is 11 amino acids.

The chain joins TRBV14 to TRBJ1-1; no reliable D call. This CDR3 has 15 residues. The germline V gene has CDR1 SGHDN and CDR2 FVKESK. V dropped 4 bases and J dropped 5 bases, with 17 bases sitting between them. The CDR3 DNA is TGTGCCAGCAGCCGCGGACGGGGTAGAAAAACTGAAGCTTTCTTT. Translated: CASSRGRGRKTEAFF.

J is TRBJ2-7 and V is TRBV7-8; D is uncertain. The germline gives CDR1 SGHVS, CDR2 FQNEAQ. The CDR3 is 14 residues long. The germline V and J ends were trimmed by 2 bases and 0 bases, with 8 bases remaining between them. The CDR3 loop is CASSLNRLSYEQYF. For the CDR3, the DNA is TGTGCCAGCAGCTTAAACCGTCTCTCCTACGAGCAGTACTTC.

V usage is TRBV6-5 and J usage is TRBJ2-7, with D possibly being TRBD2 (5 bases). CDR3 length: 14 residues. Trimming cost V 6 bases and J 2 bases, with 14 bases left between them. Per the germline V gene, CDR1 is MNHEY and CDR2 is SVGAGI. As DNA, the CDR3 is TGTGCCAGCAGGACGATAGCGATCCCCTACGAGCAGTACTTC. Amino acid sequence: CASRTIAIPYEQYF.